Below are 30 T cell receptor beta chains sequenced from a single sample in a study of blood T cell repertoires in COVID-19 (dated by TCRdb to 2019 to 2021). The library was produced with the immunoSEQ multiplex PCR assay. TCRdb took this table from immuneACCESS and kept in-frame rearrangements with V and J called. Such tables lack part of the clones; where checked against another copy, unresolved V genes explain under half of the gap, and the rest is unexplained. The sample includes some 250,000 clones, with 75% to 90% observed a single time. Of the sample, around 2.2% is held by the ten largest clones. Sequencing was performed on peripheral blood. These receptors originate from a man aged 30 to 39 who had recovered from COVID-19.

This clone was picked up one time. The DNA for the CDR3 is TGTGCCAGCAGTTACAGTTTCTCTCGCCCAGACTATGGCTACACCTTC. It specifies CASSYSFSRPDYGYTF. The chain has TRBV6-5 and TRBJ1-2; no definite D call. Looked up from germline, CDR1 is MNHEY and CDR2 is SVGAGI. V lost 2 bases and J lost 3, with 16 bases in between. The CDR3 extends over 16 amino acids.

CDR3 nucleotide sequence: TGTGCCAGCAGCGTCCGGACAGCATCGAACACTGAAGCTTTCTTT. Its translation: CASSVRTASNTEAFF. The chain uses TRBV9 and TRBJ1-1; weak D call: TRBD1 (6 bases). Trimming took 2 bases from V and 1 from J, leaving 12 bases between them. CDR3 length: 15 amino acids. CDR1 is SGDLS, CDR2 YYNGEE, per germline.

J is TRBJ2-1 and V is TRBV4-1; 13 bases line up with TRBD2. V dropped 0 bases and J dropped 7; count of bases not matched to a gene: 9. The germline V gene encodes CDR1 MGHRA and CDR2 YSYEKL. The length of the CDR3 is 18 residues. CDR3 sequence reads: CASSQERLAGGHLNEQFF. For the CDR3, the DNA is TGCGCCAGCAGCCAAGAACGACTAGCGGGGGGCCACCTAAATGAGCAGTTCTTC.

In this sample, this clone turned up a few times. This chain links TRBV9 with TRBJ1-6; D is uncertain. The V end lost 1 base, the J end lost 8 bases, and 10 bases lay between the germline ends. There are 14 residues in the CDR3. The germline gives CDR1 SGDLS, CDR2 YYNGEE. CDR3 sequence: CASSVRREDSPLHF. The CDR3 coding sequence is TGTGCCAGCAGCGTACGGAGGGAGGATTCACCCCTCCACTTT. Based on the CDR3 plus reference TRBV9 and TRBJ1-6, the full variable domain is DSGVTQTPKHLITATGQRVTLRCSPRSGDLSVYWYQQSLDQGLQFLIQYYNGEERAKGNILERFSAQQFPDLHSELNLSSLELGDSALYFCASSVRREDSPLHFGNGTRLTVT.

This sequence joins TRBV10-1 and TRBJ2-1; tentative D call: TRBD2 (6 bases). There are 15 residues in the CDR3. Germline V gives CDR1 WNHNN, CDR2 SYGVQD (reference sequence). Trimming left V 3 bases short and J 8 bases short, with 17 bases between. The CDR3 coding sequence is TGCGCCAGCAGTGATATGCGGGGAATCAAGGATGAGCAGTTCTTC. Translated, it gives CASSDMRGIKDEQFF.

The chain links TRBV6-1 to TRBJ2-1, with D possibly matching TRBD2 (5 bases). Germline V CDR1 and CDR2: MNHNS, SASEGT. The CDR3 is made up of 12 amino acids. With 8 bases removed from V and 7 bases from J, the gap between germline ends came to 12 bases. CDR3: CASASTGNEQFF. The CDR3 DNA reads as TGTGCCAGCGCCTCGACGGGGAATGAGCAGTTCTTC.

V gene TRBV12-3 or TRBV12-4 combines with J gene TRBJ1-1; D not certain. The CDR3 spans 12 residues. The ends were cut back, 6 bases at V and 10 bases at J, with 15 bases in the middle. In nucleotides, the CDR3 is TGTGCCAGCAGGTTTGAGAGAAAAGTAGCTTTCTTT. This encodes CASRFERKVAFF.

The CDR3 region is CASSLATEETQYF. CDR3 bases: TGCGCCAGCAGCTTGGCTACTGAGGAGACCCAGTACTTC. The rearrangement links TRBV5-1 to TRBJ2-5; D ambiguous. The CDR3 covers 13 residues. The germline V gene encodes CDR1 SGHRS and CDR2 YFSETQ. V was pared by 0 bases and J by 5 bases, with 8 bases between.

This clone has just one count. The CDR3 DNA reads as TGTGCCAGCAGTGAACGAGCTAACTATGGCTACACCTTC. Its protein is CASSERANYGYTF. V and J are TRBV25-1 and TRBJ1-2; D gene ambiguous. Trimming removed 2 bases at V and 0 bases at J, with 4 bases between. Germline CDR1 MGHDK, CDR2 SYGVNS. This CDR3 spans 13 amino acids.

The chain couples TRBV14 to TRBJ1-6; D might be TRBD1 (5 bases). The CDR3 runs to 14 residues. Germline V gene data show CDR1 as SGHDN and CDR2 as FVKESK. Between the trimmed V and J ends, which lost 6 bases and 3 bases, there was a span of 9 bases. The DNA of the CDR3 is TGTGCCAGCAGGCGGGACCACTATAATTCACCCCTCCACTTT. It encodes CASRRDHYNSPLHF.

V is TRBV25-1 and J is TRBJ1-2; unclear D gene. The germline CDR1 and CDR2 sequences are MGHDK and SYGVNS. V lost 4 bases to trimming and J lost 3 bases, with 15 bases between them. The CDR3 runs to 15 residues. CDR3 region: CASSGGREWDYGYTF. The CDR3 nucleotides read TGTGCCAGCAGTGGCGGTAGAGAATGGGACTATGGCTACACCTTC.

J is TRBJ2-5 and V is TRBV3-1 (or the pseudogene TRBV3-2); 11 nucleotides align to TRBD2. After removal of 3 bases from V and 6 bases from J, the junction contained 9 bases not matched to a gene. Germline values: CDR1 LGHDT, CDR2 YNNKEL (reference sequence). This CDR3 is built from 16 residues. The CDR3 loop is CASSHLSGGALKTQYF. In nucleotides, the CDR3 is TGTGCCAGCAGCCATCTTAGCGGGGGGGCCTTAAAGACCCAGTACTTC.

The J gene is TRBJ1-1, the V gene TRBV11-2, with D hard to call. The CDR3 extends over 15 amino acids. CDR1 and CDR2 from the germline V gene are SGHAT and FQNNGV. V lost 8 bases, J lost 1 base, and 17 bases lay in between. This CDR3 reads CASRGGVGWNTEAFF. The CDR3 DNA reads as TGTGCCAGCCGAGGCGGGGTAGGATGGAACACTGAAGCTTTCTTT.

V is TRBV10-3 and J is TRBJ2-5; maybe TRBD1 (5 bases). V lost 6 bases to trimming and J lost 3 bases, with 8 bases between them. This CDR3 is 12 amino acids long. The germline gives CDR1 ENHRY, CDR2 SYGVKD. The CDR3 sequence is CAISDREETQYF. The CDR3 nucleotides read TGTGCCATCAGCGACAGAGAAGAGACCCAGTACTTC.

This clone was recorded only once. The genes are TRBV27 and TRBJ1-2; possible D gene TRBD1, 6 bases. The CDR3 sequence is 13 residues long. Trimming removed 8 bases from V and 8 bases from J, with 18 bases in between. CDR1 is MNHEY and CDR2 is SMNVEV in the germline V gene (reference sequence). The CDR3 reads CASRITGFRGYTF. DNA of the CDR3: TGTGCCAGCCGAATTACAGGGTTCCGAGGCTACACCTTC.

The chain links TRBV19 to TRBJ1-5, with TRBD1 matching over 9 bases. Germline lookup yields CDR1 LNHDA and CDR2 SQIVND (reference sequence). V dropped 8 bases and J dropped 2; count of bases not matched to a gene: 4. CDR3 size: 14 residues. This CDR3 is CASGWTGGNQPQHF. In DNA, the CDR3 is TGTGCCAGTGGGTGGACAGGGGGCAATCAGCCCCAGCATTTT.

The chain uses TRBV11-3 and TRBJ2-5; D possibly corresponds to TRBD1 (6 bases). The CDR3 runs to 16 residues. The germline V and J ends were trimmed by 5 bases and 4 bases, with 20 bases remaining between them. Looked up from germline, CDR1 is SGHNT and CDR2 is YENEEA. CDR3 sequence reads: CASSTEIKGQLETQYF. The CDR3 region has the DNA TGTGCCAGCAGCACGGAAATTAAAGGACAGCTAGAGACCCAGTACTTC.

The V and J genes are TRBV6-5 and TRBJ1-2; possibly TRBD1 for D (5 bases). Germline values: CDR1 MNHEY, CDR2 SVGAGI. The CDR3 is 14 residues long. V was cut by 6 bases and J by 8 bases, with 19 bases left in between. CDR3 in amino acids: CASSWTIQSTGYTF. The CDR3 DNA is TGTGCCAGCAGCTGGACAATCCAATCCACCGGCTACACCTTC.

This sequence joins TRBV3-1 (or the pseudogene TRBV3-2) and TRBJ1-2, with 8 bases identical to TRBD1. V shed 5 bases and J 5 bases; nucleotides not matched to a gene: 13. The CDR3 loop spans 16 amino acids. Germline lookup yields CDR1 LGHDT and CDR2 YNNKEL (reference sequence). CDR3 sequence (DNA): TGTGCCAGCAGCGCAAGATATGTGGACAGGGATTATGGCTACACCTTC. This encodes CASSARYVDRDYGYTF.

The chain uses TRBV9 and TRBJ2-1, with TRBD2 identical over 13 bases. The length of the CDR3 is 15 residues. The J segment lost 8 bases and the V segment lost 3 bases, leaving 5 bases of the junction unmatched. From germline, CDR1 is SGDLS and CDR2 YYNGEE. The CDR3 DNA sequence: TGTGCCAGCAGCGCGGGGACTAGCGGGGCGGATGAGCAGTTCTTC. It specifies CASSAGTSGADEQFF.

This clone was counted a single time. The rearrangement links TRBV6-5 to TRBJ2-7; D gene unclear. Per the germline V gene, CDR1 is MNHEY and CDR2 is SVGAGI. The CDR3 consists of 13 residues. Trimming left V 4 bases short and J 1 base short, with 8 bases between. CDR3 residues: CASSWHWSYEQYF. Written as DNA, the CDR3 is TGTGCCAGCAGTTGGCATTGGTCCTACGAGCAGTACTTC.

The chain is built from TRBV7-2 and TRBJ2-2; the match to TRBD1 covers 9 bases. Trimming took 4 bases from V and 4 from J; bases not matched to a gene: 1. The CDR3 has 14 amino acids. Germline assignment: CDR1 SGHTA and CDR2 FQGNSA. In DNA form, the CDR3 reads TGTGCCAGCAGCTACAGGGGGCTCACCGGGGAGCTGTTTTTT. It specifies CASSYRGLTGELFF. Full variable domain (rest looked up from reference TRBV7-2 and TRBJ2-2): GAGVSQSPSNKVTEKGKDVELRCDPISGHTALYWYRQSLGQGLEFLIYFQGNSAPDKSGLPSDRFSAERTGGSVSTLTIQRTQQEDSAVYLCASSYRGLTGELFFGEGSRLTVL.

The CDR3 reads CSGKTGTDYGYTF. In DNA form, the CDR3 reads TGCAGCGGGAAGACCGGGACAGACTATGGCTACACCTTC. This rearrangement joins TRBV29-1 to TRBJ1-2, with 7 nucleotides matching TRBD1. The trim removed 7 bases at V and 3 bases at J, leaving 8 bases unmatched. Germline V gene lookup returns CDR1 SQVTM and CDR2 ANQGSEA. This CDR3 contains 13 residues.

The rearrangement links TRBV19 to TRBJ1-2; D unresolved. Germline values: CDR1 LNHDA, CDR2 SQIVND (reference sequence). The CDR3 has 14 residues. Trimming removed 4 bases from V and 5 bases from J, with 14 bases in between. In nucleotides, the CDR3 is TGTGCCAGTAGTAAGGTGGGAGCTGGATATGGCTACACCTTC. This gives the protein CASSKVGAGYGYTF.

The gene calls are TRBV5-1 and TRBJ2-2; weak D call: TRBD2 (5 bases). Germline V CDR1 and CDR2: SGHRS, YFSETQ. V gave up 4 bases and J gave up 7 bases, with 17 bases separating them. This CDR3 comprises 15 residues. CDR3 DNA: TGCGCCAGCAGCCGTCCGGGCGCGGGCGGCGGGGAGCTGTTTTTT. Its protein is CASSRPGAGGGELFF.

V gene TRBV5-6 combines with J gene TRBJ2-1; 8 bases match TRBD1. Unmatched junction bases numbered 12, after V lost 0 bases and J lost 7 bases. Germline-derived CDR1 and CDR2 are SGHDT and YYEEEE. This CDR3 spans 17 amino acids. CDR3 in DNA: TGTGCCAGCAGCTTGGCCGGGGCAGGGGGCTCGTTGAATGAGCAGTTCTTC. Amino acids: CASSLAGAGGSLNEQFF.

This rearrangement joins TRBV7-2 to TRBJ2-3; D possibly corresponds to TRBD1 (6 bases). The CDR3 consists of 17 residues. Trimming left V 1 base short and J 2 bases short, with 16 bases between. Germline V CDR1 and CDR2: SGHTA, FQGNSA. The CDR3 protein is CASSLGLGAEATDTQYF. CDR3 coding DNA: TGTGCCAGCAGCTTAGGGTTGGGGGCAGAAGCCACAGATACGCAGTATTTT.

The chain uses TRBV12-3 or TRBV12-4 and TRBJ1-2; D remains ambiguous. The CDR3 has 13 amino acids. V lost 6 bases and J 4 bases, leaving 12 bases between the germline ends. Here the CDR3 DNA reads TGTGCCAGCAGCAGGCCGGGGTCCTATGGCTACACCTTC. Translation: CASSRPGSYGYTF.

The chain couples TRBV7-2 to TRBJ2-1, with 13 nucleotides matching TRBD2. V lost 5 bases to trimming and J lost 4 bases; unmatched junction nucleotides: 5. There are 16 residues in the CDR3. CDR1 is SGHTA, CDR2 FQGNSA, per germline. Written as DNA, the CDR3 is TGTGCCAGCAGCCGGACTAGCGGGGGCCCTTACAATGAGCAGTTCTTC. Protein product: CASSRTSGGPYNEQFF.

This chain connects TRBV7-8 to TRBJ2-3; D remains ambiguous. The V gene's germline CDR1 is SGHVS and CDR2 FQNEAQ. The CDR3 has 13 residues. Trimming shortened V by 1 base and J by 6 bases, and 8 bases separated the two germline ends. DNA of the CDR3: TGTGCCAGCAGCTTAGTCAGTCAGGATACGCAGTATTTT. Protein sequence: CASSLVSQDTQYF.